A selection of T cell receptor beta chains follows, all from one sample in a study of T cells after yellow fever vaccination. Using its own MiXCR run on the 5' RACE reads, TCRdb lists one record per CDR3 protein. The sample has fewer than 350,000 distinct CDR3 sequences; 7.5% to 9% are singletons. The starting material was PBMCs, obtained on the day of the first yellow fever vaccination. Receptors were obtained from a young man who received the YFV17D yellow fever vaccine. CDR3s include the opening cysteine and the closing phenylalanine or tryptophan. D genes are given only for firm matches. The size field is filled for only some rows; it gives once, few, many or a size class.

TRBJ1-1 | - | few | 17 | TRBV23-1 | TGCGCCAGCAGTCAATCGCCCGGGACAACCTTGAACCCTGAAGCTTTCTTT | CASSQSPGTTLNPEAFF
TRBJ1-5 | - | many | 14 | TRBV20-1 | TGCAGTGCTAGAGATGACAGACACAATCAGCCCCAGCATTTT | CSARDDRHNQPQHF
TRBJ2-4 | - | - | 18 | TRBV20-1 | TGCAGTGCTAGAGATAGGACTGGAGCTAAAATAGCCAAAAACATTCAGTACTTC | CSARDRTGAKIAKNIQYF
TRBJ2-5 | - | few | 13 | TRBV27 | TGTGCCAGCAGTTTCTCCTGGTTGGGGACCCAGTACTTC | CASSFSWLGTQYF
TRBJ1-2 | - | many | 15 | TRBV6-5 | TGTGCCAGCAGTTACCCTGGGGGACTCGACTATGGCTACACCTTC | CASSYPGGLDYGYTF
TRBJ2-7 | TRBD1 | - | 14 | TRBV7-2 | TGTGCCAGCAGCTTAACAGGGGGAGGCTACGAGCAGTACTTC | CASSLTGGGYEQYF
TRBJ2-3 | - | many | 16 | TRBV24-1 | TGTGCCACCAGTGATACTACAGGGGCGGGGACAGATACGCAGTATTTT | CATSDTTGAGTDTQYF
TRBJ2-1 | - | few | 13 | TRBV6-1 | TGTGCCAGCGCCATAACAGGAGGGAATGAGCAGTTCTTC | CASAITGGNEQFF
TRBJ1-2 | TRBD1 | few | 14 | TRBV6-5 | TGTGCCAGCAGTTACGTGACAGGGGATGAGGGCTACACCTTC | CASSYVTGDEGYTF
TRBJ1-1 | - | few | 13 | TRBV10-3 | TGTGCCATCAGGGGAACAGGGAGCACTGAAGCTTTCTTT | CAIRGTGSTEAFF
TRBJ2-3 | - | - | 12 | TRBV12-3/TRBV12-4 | TGTGCCAGCAGTTTGGCCGTAAATACGCAGTATTTT | CASSLAVNTQYF
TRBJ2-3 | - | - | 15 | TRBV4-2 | TGTGCCAGCAGCCAAGTGGGCACTAGCACAGATACGCAGTATTTT | CASSQVGTSTDTQYF
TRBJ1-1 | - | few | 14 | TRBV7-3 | TGTGCCAGCAGCTTAAGTCCGGGGCCCACTGAAGCTTTCTTT | CASSLSPGPTEAFF
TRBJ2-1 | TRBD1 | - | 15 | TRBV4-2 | TGTGCCAGCAGCCATTCGACAGGGTCGCATAATGAGCAGTTCTTC | CASSHSTGSHNEQFF
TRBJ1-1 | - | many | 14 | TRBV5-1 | TGCGCCAGCAGCGGGACATCCCGGAACACTGAAGCTTTCTTT | CASSGTSRNTEAFF
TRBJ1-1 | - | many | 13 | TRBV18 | TGTGCCAGCTCGGACGGTCTGAATACTGAAGCTTTCTTT | CASSDGLNTEAFF
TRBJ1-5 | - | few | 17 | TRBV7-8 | TGTGCCAGCAGCTTAGCAGGGACGGCAGCTTACAATCAGCCCCAGCATTTT | CASSLAGTAAYNQPQHF
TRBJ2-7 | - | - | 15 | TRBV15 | TGTGCCACCAGCAGAAGGGACGGACGAGAAGGGGAGCAGTACTTC | CATSRRDGREGEQYF
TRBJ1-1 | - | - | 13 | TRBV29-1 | TGCAGCACGTCCAGGGAATTGAACACTGAAGCTTTCTTT | CSTSRELNTEAFF
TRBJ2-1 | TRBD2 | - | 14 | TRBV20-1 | TGCAGTGCTAGGTGGGGGGGTGCCTACAATGAGCAGTTCTTC | CSARWGGAYNEQFF
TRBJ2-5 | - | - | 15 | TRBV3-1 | TGTGCCAGCAGCCAGGGCCAAGCCCTGGGAGAGACCCAGTACTTC | CASSQGQALGETQYF
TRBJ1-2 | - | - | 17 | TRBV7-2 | TGTGCCAGCAGCTTAAGTTTGGGGACATCGGATACGGGGGGCTACACCTTC | CASSLSLGTSDTGGYTF
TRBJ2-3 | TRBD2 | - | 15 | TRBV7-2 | TGTGCCAGCAGCTTAAGGCGGACTAGCGCAGATACGCAGTATTTT | CASSLRRTSADTQYF
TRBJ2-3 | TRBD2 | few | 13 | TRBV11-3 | TGTGCCAGCAGCTTACGAGGGACTAGTACGCAGTATTTT | CASSLRGTSTQYF
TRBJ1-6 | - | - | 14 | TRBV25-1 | TGTGCCAGCAGGCCCACAGGGTACAATTCACCCCTCCACTTT | CASRPTGYNSPLHF
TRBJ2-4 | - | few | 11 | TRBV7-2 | TGTGCCAGCAGCTTAGACGCCATTCAGTACTTC | CASSLDAIQYF
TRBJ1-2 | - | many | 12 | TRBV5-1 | TGCGCCAGCAGCGACGGAGGTTATGGCTACACCTTC | CASSDGGYGYTF
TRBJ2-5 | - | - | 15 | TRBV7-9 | TGTGCCAGCAGCTCCCCGGGGAAAGGGCCCCAGACCCAGTACTTC | CASSSPGKGPQTQYF
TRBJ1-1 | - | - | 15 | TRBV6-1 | TGTGCCAGCCGAGTTTTCGGGGCGATGGGCACTGAAGCTTTCTTT | CASRVFGAMGTEAFF
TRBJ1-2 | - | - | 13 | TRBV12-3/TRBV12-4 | TGTGCCAGCAGCCCGGCCCGAGACTATGGCTACACCTTC | CASSPARDYGYTF
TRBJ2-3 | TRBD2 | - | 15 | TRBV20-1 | TGCAGTGCTAGCGGTGGCGGGGGGAGCACAGATACGCAGTATTTT | CSASGGGGSTDTQYF
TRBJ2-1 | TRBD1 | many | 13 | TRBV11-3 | TGTGCCAGCAGCCGGGACAGACACAATGAGCAGTTCTTC | CASSRDRHNEQFF
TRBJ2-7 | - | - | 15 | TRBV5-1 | TGCGCCAGCAGCTTGTCGCCAGGCCCCGAGGACGAGCAGTACTTC | CASSLSPGPEDEQYF
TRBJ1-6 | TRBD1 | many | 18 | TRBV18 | TGTGCCAGCTCATCATCCGGGACAGGGGGCGCGGGTAATTCACCCCTCCACTTT | CASSSSGTGGAGNSPLHF
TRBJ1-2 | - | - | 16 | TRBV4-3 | TGCGCCAGCAGCCAAGATGTTCTAGAGGGGAGGAATGGCTACACCTTC | CASSQDVLEGRNGYTF
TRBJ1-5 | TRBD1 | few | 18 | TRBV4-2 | TGTGCCAGCAGCCAAGGACAGGGGTCCCTGTTTAGCAATCAGCCCCAGCATTTT | CASSQGQGSLFSNQPQHF
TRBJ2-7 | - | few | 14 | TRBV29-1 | TGCAGCGTTGTTCCCTTGGCAGCCACCTACGAGCAGTACTTC | CSVVPLAATYEQYF
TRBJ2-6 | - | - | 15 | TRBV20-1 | TGCAGTGCTAGAGAAGACGGTACTGGGGCCAACGTCCTGACTTTC | CSAREDGTGANVLTF
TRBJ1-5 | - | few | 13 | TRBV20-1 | TGCAGTGCCCGGGGCCTACCCAATCAGCCCCAGCATTTT | CSARGLPNQPQHF
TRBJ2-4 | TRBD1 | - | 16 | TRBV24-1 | TGTGCCACCAGTCCGCGGACAGGGGGGCACAAAAACATTCAGTACTTC | CATSPRTGGHKNIQYF
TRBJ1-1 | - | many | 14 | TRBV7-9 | TGTGCCAGCAGCTTAGCGACGGGGGCTACTGAAGCTTTCTTT | CASSLATGATEAFF
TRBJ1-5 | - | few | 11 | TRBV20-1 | TGCAGTGCCGGTCAGGGGCTGCCCCAGCATTTT | CSAGQGLPQHF
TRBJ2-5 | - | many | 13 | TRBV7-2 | TGTGCCAGCAGCTTAAACAGAGGAGAGACCCAGTACTTC | CASSLNRGETQYF
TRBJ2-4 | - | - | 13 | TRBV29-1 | TGCAGCGTTGAACGTCAGGGAAAAAACATTCAGTACTTC | CSVERQGKNIQYF
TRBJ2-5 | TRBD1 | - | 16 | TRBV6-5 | TGTGCCAGCAGTTATGGGACAGGATCTATTGGAGAGACCCAGTACTTC | CASSYGTGSIGETQYF
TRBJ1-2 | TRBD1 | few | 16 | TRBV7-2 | TGTGCCAGCAGCCCCACTCGGGACAGGTCTAACTATGGCTACACCTTC | CASSPTRDRSNYGYTF
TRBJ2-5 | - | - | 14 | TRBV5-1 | TGCGCCAGCAGCTTGGACAGGGCCGGGCAGACCCAGTACTTC | CASSLDRAGQTQYF
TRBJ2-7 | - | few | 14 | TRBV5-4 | TGTGCCAGCAGCGCAAACCGGGGACCCTACGAGCAGTACTTC | CASSANRGPYEQYF
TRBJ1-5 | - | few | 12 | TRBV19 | TGTGCCAGTTCACAGGGTAATCAGCCCCAGCATTTT | CASSQGNQPQHF
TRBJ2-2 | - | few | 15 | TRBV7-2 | TGTGCCAGCAGCTTAGCTAGTTCGAGCACCGGGGAGCTGTTTTTT | CASSLASSSTGELFF
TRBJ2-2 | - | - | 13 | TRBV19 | TGTGCCAGTAGATTTCTCCAGACCGGGGAGCTGTTTTTT | CASRFLQTGELFF
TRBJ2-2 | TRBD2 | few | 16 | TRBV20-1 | TGCAGTGCTTTGCCTCTAGCGGGGGGACGAACCGGGGAGCTGTTTTTT | CSALPLAGGRTGELFF
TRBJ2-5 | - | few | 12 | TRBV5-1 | TGCGCCAGCAGCCTAAAACAGGGAACCCAGTACTTC | CASSLKQGTQYF
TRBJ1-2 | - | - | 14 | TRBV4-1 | TGCGCCAGCAGCCAAGAATGGGTTAGGCATGGCTACACCTTC | CASSQEWVRHGYTF
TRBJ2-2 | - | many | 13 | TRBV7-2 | TGTGCCAGCAGCCCCTTAGTCGGCGGGGAGCTGTTTTTT | CASSPLVGGELFF
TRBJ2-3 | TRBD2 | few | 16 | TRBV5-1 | TGCGCCAGCAGCTTCCCTAGCGGGGGCACCACAGATACGCAGTATTTT | CASSFPSGGTTDTQYF